The 2 T cell receptor beta chains in this list originate from one sample, sequenced in a study of T cell changes during pregnancy in multiple sclerosis. Measured with immunoSEQ multiplex PCR; TCRdb has only the in-frame clones, and not every one. This table holds tens of thousands of clones, around 93% found once. The starting material was peripheral blood, obtained in the second trimester of pregnancy. Receptors were obtained from a female donor in good health, enrolled as a control in a pregnancy study.

The V and J genes are TRBV5-4 and TRBJ2-2; maybe TRBD2 (6 bases). The CDR3 length is 17 residues. V lost 2 bases, J lost 5 bases, and 19 bases lay in between. In germline, CDR1 is SGHNT, CDR2 YYREEE (reference sequence). CDR3 DNA sequence: TGTGCCAGCAGCTTCGGACAAATCGGCGGGATAACCGGGGAGCTGTTTTTT. Protein sequence: CASSFGQIGGITGELFF.

The chain recombines TRBV5-4 with TRBJ2-5; 8 positions match TRBD1. Germline CDR1 is SGHNT and CDR2 is YYREEE (reference sequence). After removal of 0 bases from V and 6 bases from J, the junction contained 7 bases not matched to a gene. This CDR3 is 15 amino acids long. The CDR3, as DNA: TGTGCCAGCAGCTTGGGGCAGGGGGCGAAGAAGACCCAGTACTTC. This translates into CASSLGQGAKKTQYF. The complete variable domain, with remaining parts taken from reference TRBV5-4 and TRBJ2-5, reads ETGVTQSPTHLIKTRGQQVTLRCSSQSGHNTVSWYQQALGQGPQFIFQYYREEENGRGNFPPRFSGLQFPNYSSELNVNALELDDSALYLCASSLGQGAKKTQYFGPGTRLLVL.